This T cell receptor beta chain was sequenced during a study of T cells in localized non-small cell lung cancer. Study findings and constraints: Analysis by sequencing included only one tumor region, so heterogeneity remains possible. Researchers found a median approximately 53 of the top 100 tumor clones in adjacent lung. Of the tissues analyzed, uninvolved adjacent lung showed maximal T cell clonality, greater than tumor. Increased T cell density in blood showed an association with longer overall survival.

A remark on this clone: The antigen is not known.

The CDR3 totals 14 residues. Trimming took 3 bases from V and 0 from J, leaving 6 bases between them. Germline assignment: CDR1 LNHDA and CDR2 SQIVND (reference sequence). Clones were sequenced by immunoSEQ multiplex PCR, and TCRdb holds only the in-frame ones, with some missing. Here the sample spans about 77,000 clones, 70% to 90% being singletons. The TCR sequence derives from a woman aged 35 to 75 with stage I squamous cell lung carcinoma. The sample here was peripheral blood, taken before any cancer treatment. This chain joins TRBV19 and TRBJ1-3; D is uncertain. CDR3 DNA sequence: TGTGCCAGTAGTATCGACGGCTCTGGAAACACCATATATTTT. It specifies CASSIDGSGNTIYF.